The 9 T cell receptor beta chains listed next were all sequenced from one sample in a study of blood T cell repertoires in COVID-19. TCRdb's copy holds only in-frame clones and misses some; the assay was immunoSEQ multiplex PCR. The table has about 78,000 clones, approximately 92% seen once. Input material: peripheral blood. These receptors all stem from a woman of 80 years or more with acute or convalescent COVID-19.

The genes are TRBV18 and TRBJ1-1; D is perhaps TRBD1 (5 bases). Germline CDR1 KGHSH, CDR2 LQKENI. Trimming pared 2 bases from V and 6 bases from J, leaving 10 bases between. CDR3 size: 13 residues. The chain's CDR3 is CASSPNRGAEAFF. The CDR3 DNA follows: TGTGCCAGCTCACCAAATAGGGGTGCTGAAGCTTTCTTT.

This clone was counted once. V and J are TRBV27 and TRBJ2-2; 9 nucleotides line up with TRBD1. J lost 8 bases, V lost 5 bases, and 6 bases had no gene match. The germline CDR1 and CDR2 sequences are MNHEY and SMNVEV (reference sequence). The CDR3 totals 14 residues. The chain's CDR3 is CASSQDRGSGELFF. DNA of the CDR3: TGTGCCAGCAGTCAGGACAGGGGATCTGGGGAGCTGTTTTTT.

This sequence joins TRBV7-9 and TRBJ2-7; TRBD1 is a possible D gene (5 bases). The CDR3 runs to 16 residues. The V gene's germline CDR1 is SEHNR and CDR2 FQNEAQ (reference sequence). Trimming shortened V by 0 bases and J by 3 bases, and 15 bases separated the two germline ends. The CDR3 reads CASSLARGQTVYEQYF. Here the CDR3 DNA reads TGTGCCAGCAGCTTAGCGCGAGGACAAACTGTCTACGAGCAGTACTTC.

This chain connects TRBV27 to TRBJ1-2; TRBD1 aligns across 7 bases. This CDR3 has 18 amino acids. J gave up 3 bases and V 6 bases, and 19 bases lay outside the gene matches. Per germline, CDR1 MNHEY and CDR2 SMNVEV (reference sequence). CDR3 protein: CASSLDLQGRRWDYGYTF. The CDR3 nucleotides are TGTGCCAGCAGCTTAGACCTACAGGGGCGCCGGTGGGACTATGGCTACACCTTC.

The CDR3 loop reads CASSVRQGVGAEAFF. CDR3 sequence (DNA): TGTGCCAGCAGCGTTAGACAGGGGGTTGGAGCTGAAGCTTTCTTT. This chain links TRBV5-4 with TRBJ1-1; 9 nucleotides match TRBD1. J gave up 6 bases and V 4 bases, and 10 bases lay outside the gene matches. CDR1 is SGHNT and CDR2 is YYREEE in the germline V gene (reference sequence). The CDR3 covers 15 residues.

The rearrangement links TRBV9 to TRBJ2-1, with a tentative D call TRBD2 (6 bases). The CDR3 runs to 15 residues. Germline CDR1 is SGDLS and CDR2 is YYNGEE. Trimming took 4 bases from V and 5 from J, leaving 16 bases between them. The CDR3 region is CASSPHLTRDNEQFF. The CDR3 coding sequence is TGTGCCAGCAGCCCCCATTTGACTAGAGACAATGAGCAGTTCTTC.

The chain joins TRBV5-1 to TRBJ2-7; TRBD2 aligns across 11 bases. Germline CDR1 SGHRS, CDR2 YFSETQ. CDR3 length: 16 residues. J lost 2 bases, V lost 3 bases, and 7 bases had no gene match. This CDR3 is CASSSQTSGVTYEQYF. CDR3 bases: TGCGCCAGCAGCTCGCAGACTAGCGGGGTGACCTACGAGCAGTACTTC.

This chain connects TRBV28 to TRBJ1-2, with D uncertain. The CDR3 loop spans 13 amino acids. In germline, CDR1 is MDHEN, CDR2 SYDVKM. CDR3 coding DNA: TGTTATAGTTATGACAACCGAAACTATGGCTACACCTTC. Its protein product is CYSYDNRNYGYTF.

This chain connects TRBV3-1 (or the pseudogene TRBV3-2) to TRBJ2-3; maybe TRBD1 (6 bases). V gave up 2 bases and J gave up 4 bases, with 10 bases separating them. Germline CDR1 and CDR2: LGHDT and YNNKEL (reference sequence). The CDR3 covers 14 residues. The CDR3: CASSQMGASDTQYF. In DNA form, the CDR3 reads TGTGCCAGCAGCCAAATGGGGGCGTCAGATACGCAGTATTTT.